These T cell receptor beta chains were read from a single sample in a study of T cell repertoires and HLA-DP antigens. Their recognized antigens are unknown. Generated by immunoSEQ multiplex PCR, the TCRdb table keeps only in-frame clones and is missing some. In the table there are approximately 100,000 clones, roughly nine tenths of which are singletons. What was sequenced was CD4+ T cells from PBMCs. The receptors were sampled from a man aged 45-65 years in good health and CMV-seronegative. Both conserved end residues are part of each CDR3. Fields, in order: V gene, D gene, J gene, clone size, CDR3 DNA, CDR3 protein. D genes are given only for firm matches. Clone size is not always given. Where it is, it says once, few, many or a class for expanded clones.

TRBV19,TRBD1,TRBJ2-7,-,TGTGCCAGTAGTGAGGGGACAGGGATCGAGCAGTACTTC,CASSEGTGIEQYF
TRBV7-2,TRBD1,TRBJ1-1,-,TGTGCCAGCGAGGACAGGGGGCGAGGAGCCACTGAAGCTTTCTTT,CASEDRGRGATEAFF
TRBV10-1,TRBD2,TRBJ2-1,-,TGCGCCAGCAGTGACTCGGCGGGAGTAAGGAATGAGCAGTTCTTC,CASSDSAGVRNEQFF
TRBV7-3,-,TRBJ2-6,-,TGTGCCAGCAGCTTAAAACACAACGTCCTGACTTTC,CASSLKHNVLTF
TRBV18,-,TRBJ2-5,-,TGTGCCAGCTCTCTTGGACTTAAAGAGACCCAGTACTTC,CASSLGLKETQYF
TRBV12-5,-,TRBJ1-6,-,TGTGCTAGTGACCGCCCCAGGGGAAATAATTCACCCCTCCACTTT,CASDRPRGNNSPLHF
TRBV5-1,-,TRBJ2-3,once,TGCGCCAGCAGCTCTCATCCAACAGGCACAGATACGCAGTATTTT,CASSSHPTGTDTQYF
TRBV10-2,-,TRBJ2-1,-,TGCGCCAGCAGGGCCCTGCGGGACAGCTCCTACAATGAGCAGTTCTTC,CASRALRDSSYNEQFF
TRBV5-6,TRBD1,TRBJ2-4,once,TGTGCCAGCAGCTTGGTGGGGACAGGGTACGAAAACATTCAGTACTTC,CASSLVGTGYENIQYF
TRBV25-1,-,TRBJ1-2,few,TGTGCCAGCAGTGGCGGCCCAACTATGTACTATGGCTACACCTTC,CASSGGPTMYYGYTF
TRBV7-8,-,TRBJ2-6,-,TGTGCCAGCAGCTCTTCTGGTGGGAACCTCGGTGCCAACGTCCTGACTTTC,CASSSSGGNLGANVLTF
TRBV30,-,TRBJ1-1,few,TGTGCCTGGAGTGTCGGGGTCGCGACTGAAGCTTTCTTT,CAWSVGVATEAFF
TRBV5-4,-,TRBJ1-1,-,TGTGCCAGCAGCCCGGGAGGTATGAACACTGAAGCTTTCTTT,CASSPGGMNTEAFF
TRBV19,TRBD1,TRBJ1-1,once,TGTGCCAGTAATCTAAAAGGACAGGGTTCCACTGAAGCTTTCTTT,CASNLKGQGSTEAFF
TRBV29-1,-,TRBJ2-1,-,TGCAGCGTTGAATTTCATCAGGAGCAGTTCTTC,CSVEFHQEQFF
TRBV10-2,-,TRBJ1-5,-,TGCGCCAGCAGCGACCCGGCTCAGCCCCAGCATTTT,CASSDPAQPQHF
TRBV11-3,-,TRBJ2-7,-,TGTGCCAGCAGCTTAGCGGTGGGCACCGTTCTGGGGGAGCAGTACTTC,CASSLAVGTVLGEQYF
TRBV2,-,TRBJ1-2,-,TGTGCCAGCAGTAGAGTTAACTATGGCTACACCTTC,CASSRVNYGYTF
TRBV9,-,TRBJ1-1,once,TGTGCCAGCAGCGTAGGGTTGGGGGCAGACACTGAAGCTTTCTTT,CASSVGLGADTEAFF
TRBV6-1,-,TRBJ1-1,-,TGTGCCAGCAGAACGAGCTTGAACACTGAAGCTTTCTTT,CASRTSLNTEAFF
TRBV4-3,TRBD2,TRBJ2-7,-,TGCGCCAGCAGCCAAGGACTAGCGGGGTCCTACGAGCAGTACTTC,CASSQGLAGSYEQYF
TRBV19,-,TRBJ1-4,-,TGTGCCAGTAGTACCCCGTCTGAAAAACTGTTTTTT,CASSTPSEKLFF
TRBV9,TRBD1,TRBJ1-6,once,TGTGCCAGCAGCGGTACCGGGACAGGGGTTCCGGCCCTCCACTTT,CASSGTGTGVPALHF
TRBV29-1,-,TRBJ1-1,-,TGCAGCGTTGCGGCAGGGTTGAACACTGAAGCTTTCTTT,CSVAAGLNTEAFF
TRBV19,-,TRBJ1-5,-,TGTGCCAGTAGTACTTCCTCCGGGAGCCCGTACAATCAGCCCCAGCATTTT,CASSTSSGSPYNQPQHF
TRBV5-4,TRBD2,TRBJ2-1,-,TGTGCCAGCAGCTTGGCCGGGGGGACGGGTTACAATGAGCAGTTCTTC,CASSLAGGTGYNEQFF
TRBV2,TRBD1,TRBJ1-6,-,TGTGCCAGCAGGGAGGGACAGGTGTATAATTCACCCCTCCACTTT,CASREGQVYNSPLHF
TRBV30,-,TRBJ2-5,-,TGTGCCTGGAGTGGGAATAGTGAGACCCAGTACTTC,CAWSGNSETQYF
TRBV20-1,-,TRBJ2-3,once,TGCAGTGCTAGAGACTTACGGACTCAGTATTTT,CSARDLRTQYF
TRBV5-1,TRBD1,TRBJ2-7,-,TGCGCCACCTCCTGGGACAGGGGGACCTACGAGCAGTACTTC,CATSWDRGTYEQYF
TRBV30,TRBD1,TRBJ1-2,-,TGTGCCTGTAACACAGGGGGCGTTGATGGCTACACCTTC,CACNTGGVDGYTF
TRBV6-5,-,TRBJ2-7,-,TGTGCCAGCAGTGTTACTTACGAGCAGTACTTC,CASSVTYEQYF
TRBV6-5,-,TRBJ1-2,few,TGTGCCAGCAGTCCAGGACAGTCCTATGGCTACACCTTC,CASSPGQSYGYTF
TRBV30,-,TRBJ2-3,few,TGTGCCTGGAGTGTTCCAGATACGCAGTATTTT,CAWSVPDTQYF
TRBV7-2,TRBD1,TRBJ1-5,-,TGTGCCAGCAGCTTAGGGGACAGGGTGAATCAGCCCCAGCATTTT,CASSLGDRVNQPQHF
TRBV27,TRBD2,TRBJ2-3,few,TGTGCCAGCAGTCACACTAGCGGGAGAGATACGCAGTATTTT,CASSHTSGRDTQYF
TRBV7-3,TRBD1,TRBJ1-6,-,TGTGCCAGCAGCTACCAGGGGGCGAATTCACCCCTCCACTTT,CASSYQGANSPLHF
TRBV7-2,TRBD2,TRBJ2-1,once,TGTGCCAGCAGCTTAGCGGCGGGAGGGCCTTTTGAGCAGTTCTTC,CASSLAAGGPFEQFF
TRBV2,TRBD1,TRBJ2-4,-,TGTGCCAGCACAAAGTATGAGACAGGGAAAAACATTCAGTACTTC,CASTKYETGKNIQYF
TRBV5-4,-,TRBJ2-2,-,TGTGCCAGCAGCCCCGTGGGGCAGGTCGGGGAGCTGTTTTTT,CASSPVGQVGELFF
TRBV4-2,-,TRBJ2-7,-,TGTGCCAGCAGTCAAGGACCTTACGAGCAGTACTTC,CASSQGPYEQYF
TRBV19,-,TRBJ2-1,-,TGTGCCAGTAGTAAGCTAGGGGCGAGCTCCTACAATGAGCAGTTCTTC,CASSKLGASSYNEQFF
TRBV25-1,-,TRBJ2-7,-,TGTGCCAGCAGTGAATATCGGGCAACACAGGGAGGCGAGCAGTACTTC,CASSEYRATQGGEQYF